The 8 T cell receptor beta chains presented below share a single source sample, sequenced in a study of Graves' ophthalmopathy and Graves' hyperthyroidism. Using RNA transcripts, the TCR beta CDR3 regions were amplified. First-round RT-PCR with HTBI primers preceded a second-round multiplex PCR. Each CDR3 protein is one row after TCRdb ran MiXCR on the multiplex PCR reads. The profile shows fewer than 400,000 distinct CDR3 sequences, about 17% of them singletons. Sequences were obtained from peripheral blood. The receptors derive from a woman under 30 with Graves' ophthalmopathy.

This clonotype was seen ten or more times. The chain is built from TRBV11-2 and TRBJ1-3; D unresolved. The CDR3 length is 14 residues. Per germline, CDR1 SGHAT and CDR2 FQNNGV. The V gene lost 2 bases and the J gene lost 0 bases, with 5 bases spanning the gap. The CDR3 spells CASSLISSGNTIYF. In DNA, the CDR3 is TGTGCCAGCAGCTTAATCTCCTCTGGAAACACCATATATTTT.

This clonotype was observed many times. This rearrangement joins TRBV7-3 to TRBJ1-1, with TRBD1 matching 9 bases. J was trimmed by 5 bases and V by 2 bases; bases with no gene match: 6. The CDR3 covers 15 residues. In germline, CDR1 is SGHTA, CDR2 FQGTGA. In DNA, the CDR3 is TGTGCCAGCAGCTTAGGTGGACAGGGGCTAACTGAAGCTTTCTTT. Amino acids: CASSLGGQGLTEAFF.

This clonotype was counted ten times or more. This chain uses TRBV29-1 with TRBJ1-1; 9 nucleotides agree with TRBD1. The CDR3 covers 16 residues. From germline, CDR1 is SQVTM and CDR2 ANQGSEA. V lost 1 base, J lost 3 bases, and 9 bases stayed unmatched. The DNA for the CDR3 is TGCAGCGTTGAAGGAGCCTCAGACAGGGGGTACACTGAAGCTTTCTTT. Residues: CSVEGASDRGYTEAFF.

This clonotype was seen many times. V is TRBV20-1 and J is TRBJ1-2; D is perhaps TRBD1 (6 bases). With 5 bases removed from V and 14 bases from J, the gap between germline ends came to 18 bases. The V gene's germline CDR1 is DFQATT and CDR2 SNEGSKA (reference sequence). The CDR3 sequence is 11 residues long. The CDR3 region is CSAEKGDCWTF. In DNA, the CDR3 is TGCAGTGCTGAGAAGGGGGACTGCTGGACCTTC.

The chain joins TRBV6-5 to TRBJ1-6; perhaps TRBD1 as D (5 bases). The V gene's germline CDR1 is MNHEY and CDR2 SVGAGI. V gave up 0 bases and J gave up 9 bases, with 15 bases separating them. The CDR3 consists of 16 residues. CDR3 bases: TGTGCCAGCAGTTACTCCTTCAGGGTCTTGCGTTCACCCCTCCACTTT. Residues: CASSYSFRVLRSPLHF.

This clonotype was observed at least ten times. The chain employs TRBV13 and TRBJ1-2, with a possible D match to TRBD1 (5 bases). The V end lost 5 bases, the J end lost 4 bases, and 26 bases lay between the germline ends. The germline V gene encodes CDR1 PRHDT and CDR2 FYEKMQ (reference sequence). CDR3 length: 18 amino acids. The chain's CDR3 is CASSTSRDEVWGSYGYTF. The CDR3 nucleotides read TGTGCCAGCAGCACCTCCCGGGACGAGGTATGGGGCAGCTATGGCTACACCTTC. The full variable domain, rest sourced from reference TRBV13 and TRBJ1-2, is AAGVIQSPRHLIKEKRETATLKCYPIPRHDTVYWYQQGPGQDPQFLISFYEKMQSDKGSIPDRFSAQQFSDYHSELNMSSLELGDSALYFCASSTSRDEVWGSYGYTFGSGTRLTVV.

This clonotype was detected many times. This chain uses TRBV7-3 with TRBJ2-5; 9 bases match TRBD2. CDR3 length: 15 residues. V shed 2 bases and J 4 bases; nucleotides not matched to a gene: 5. CDR1 is SGHTA and CDR2 is FQGTGA in the germline V gene. Written as DNA, the CDR3 is TGTGCCAGCAGCTTAGGCGGGGGGGCCGCAGAGACCCAGTACTTC. This translates into CASSLGGGAAETQYF.

This clonotype was counted ten times or more. The gene calls are TRBV20-1 and TRBJ1-5; possible D gene TRBD1, 6 bases. This CDR3 contains 14 residues. Germline CDR1 and CDR2: DFQATT and SNEGSKA (reference sequence). In DNA, the CDR3 is TGCCGCCCTAGGGGGGCGAAAGGCAATCAGCCCCAGCATTTT. Translated, it gives CRPRGAKGNQPQHF.